Here is one TCR beta chain with its context. The ends were cut back, 6 bases at V and 3 bases at J, with 11 bases in the middle. The CDR3 spans 13 residues. CDR1 is SEHNR and CDR2 is FQNEAQ in the germline V gene (reference sequence). The data are from a study of blood T cell repertoires in COVID-19. Methods used by the authors: Quantification of nucleated cells was approximated via reference gene primer amplification. Produced via immunoSEQ multiplex PCR; TCRdb's table is partial and in-frame only. V, J and clone size are taken as reported in that table, and D and trimming were inferred from the DNA itself. Seen here are 320,000 or so clones, 87% observed once, and the top ten hold roughly 1%.

The V gene is TRBV7-9, the J gene TRBJ1-1; no definite D call. This TCR was sampled from a woman aged 30 to 39 who had recovered from COVID-19. The material sequenced was PBMCs or T cells enriched from blood (not recorded which). The DNA for the CDR3 is TGTGCCAGCAGTCCTGACTCGGACACTGAAGCTTTCTTT. Its protein product is CASSPDSDTEAFF. Variable domain in full (rest from reference TRBV7-9 and TRBJ1-1): DTGVSQNPRHKITKRGQNVTFRCDPISEHNRLYWYRQTLGQGPEFLTYFQNEAQLEKSRLLSDRFSAERPKGSFSTLEIQRTEQGDSAMYLCASSPDSDTEAFFGQGTRLTVV.